The 20 T cell receptor beta chains below all came from one sample that was sequenced in a study of graft-versus-host responses after intestinal transplantation (dated by TCRdb to about 2021). The time point label for this specimen denotes: cells obtained before transplantation from donor or recipient. The library relied on the immunoSEQ multiplex PCR assay. Imported from immuneACCESS, the table was reduced by TCRdb to in-frame sequences with V and J called. These copies leave out some clones; in studies compared against another copy, an unresolved V gene accounts for under half, and the cause of the remainder is not known. Present in this sample are about 85,000 clones, approximately 78% of which were seen just once. The top ten constitute 0.83% of the sample. These TCRs' antigens remain unknown. Specimen: unstimulated CD4+ T cells sorted from spleen or lymph node cells, collected before intestinal transplant. Every receptor here comes from a human donor who received an intestinal transplant.

This chain joins TRBV28 and TRBJ1-5; D is unclear. CDR3 length: 15 amino acids. The V end lost 10 bases, the J end lost 2 bases, and 18 bases lay between the germline ends. Germline V gives CDR1 MDHEN, CDR2 SYDVKM. The CDR3 loop is CANGPGSVGNQPQHF. For the CDR3, the DNA is TGTGCCAACGGCCCCGGGAGTGTCGGCAATCAGCCCCAGCATTTT.

Only a few counts were recorded for this clone. The gene calls are TRBV11-1 and TRBJ2-1; D possibly corresponds to TRBD1 (6 bases). CDR3 length equals 16 residues. V shed 4 bases and J shed 0 bases, with 13 bases lying between them. CDR1 is SGHAT, CDR2 FQDESV, per germline (reference sequence). The CDR3 protein is CASSSWGRSSYNEQFF. The CDR3 bases are TGTGCCAGCAGCTCCTGGGGGCGGAGCTCCTACAATGAGCAGTTCTTC. Drawing the rest from reference TRBV11-1 and TRBJ2-1, the complete variable domain is EAEVAQSPRYKITEKSQAVAFWCDPISGHATLYWYRQILGQGPELLVQFQDESVVDDSQLPKDRFSAERLKGVDSTLKIQPAELGDSAMYLCASSSWGRSSYNEQFFGPGTRLTVL.

In its sample, this clone was seen a few times. V usage is TRBV29-1 and J usage is TRBJ1-5; D unresolved. The CDR3 runs to 12 residues. With 4 bases removed from V and 2 bases from J, the gap between germline ends came to 6 bases. CDR1 and CDR2 (germline): SQVTM, ANQGSEA. CDR3 coding DNA: TGCAGCGTTGGGGCCCGCAATCAGCCCCAGCATTTT. Translated, it gives CSVGARNQPQHF.

The chain uses TRBV5-1 and TRBJ1-1; a possible D gene is TRBD1 (5 bases). The germline V and J ends were trimmed by 0 bases and 5 bases, with 14 bases remaining between them. The germline V gene has CDR1 SGHRS and CDR2 YFSETQ. The CDR3 spans 15 residues. The CDR3 DNA reads as TGCGCCAGCAGCTTGGCCCCAGGGTCGCAGACTGAAGCTTTCTTT. It yields the protein CASSLAPGSQTEAFF.

The J gene is TRBJ1-1, the V gene TRBV6-5; 8 nucleotides line up with TRBD1. This CDR3 has 14 residues. Germline V gives CDR1 MNHEY, CDR2 SVGAGI. V dropped 2 bases and J dropped 4; count of bases not matched to a gene: 3. This chain's CDR3 is CASSYQGASTEAFF. The CDR3 DNA reads as TGTGCCAGCAGTTACCAGGGGGCGAGCACTGAAGCTTTCTTT.

The rearrangement joins TRBV7-2 to TRBJ2-3; D gene unclear. From germline, CDR1 is SGHTA and CDR2 FQGNSA. The length of the CDR3 is 16 residues. Trimming took off 1 base at V and 4 bases at J, with 15 bases between the two ends. The DNA for the CDR3 is TGTGCCAGCAGCTTAGAACATGGGCGAGCAGCAGATACGCAGTATTTT. It translates to CASSLEHGRAADTQYF.

The gene calls are TRBV6-1 and TRBJ2-7, with 7 bases identical to TRBD1. The V and J ends lost 7 bases and 0 bases, in that order; junction bases with no gene match: 6. This CDR3 has 14 residues. Looked up from germline, CDR1 is MNHNS and CDR2 is SASEGT. The CDR3 sequence: CASNRGTSSYEQYF. DNA for the CDR3: TGTGCCAGCAACAGGGGCACGAGCTCCTACGAGCAGTACTTC.

CDR3: CASSLSPRLSYEQYF. The CDR3 DNA follows: TGTGCCAGCAGTTTATCCCCCAGGCTAAGCTACGAGCAGTACTTC. The genes are TRBV27 and TRBJ2-7; D call uncertain. Germline CDR1 is MNHEY and CDR2 is SMNVEV (reference sequence). V dropped 0 bases and J dropped 3 bases, with 12 bases sitting between them. CDR3 length: 15 residues.

The V gene is TRBV7-7, the J gene TRBJ2-5, with D uncertain. V lost 2 bases, J lost 4 bases, and 5 bases lay in between. The CDR3 has 12 residues. Germline lookup yields CDR1 SSHAT and CDR2 FNYEAQ (reference sequence). The CDR3 region has the DNA TGTGCCAGCAGCTTACCCGGAGAGACCCAGTACTTC. Its protein product is CASSLPGETQYF.

V usage is TRBV5-5 and J usage is TRBJ1-2; 7 nucleotides agree with TRBD1. Trimming took 4 bases from V and 4 from J; bases not matched to a gene: 13. CDR3 length equals 16 residues. Germline V gene data show CDR1 as SGHKS and CDR2 as YYEKEE (reference sequence). The chain's CDR3 is CASSISGTVLGYGYTF. CDR3 coding DNA: TGTGCCAGCAGCATAAGTGGGACAGTCTTAGGCTATGGCTACACCTTC.

The CDR3 DNA reads TGTGCCAGCACCGTCCGGGGACAGTCCTACAATGAGCAGTTCTTC. It specifies CASTVRGQSYNEQFF. The rearrangement links TRBV27 to TRBJ2-1, with TRBD1 matching over 7 bases. This CDR3 has 15 residues. The J segment lost 1 base and the V segment lost 7 bases, leaving 7 bases of the junction unmatched. Germline loops: CDR1 MNHEY, CDR2 SMNVEV (reference sequence).

V gene TRBV10-3 combines with J gene TRBJ2-1; 8 nucleotides agree with TRBD2. The germline V gene has CDR1 ENHRY and CDR2 SYGVKD. After removal of 3 bases from V and 8 bases from J, the junction contained 9 bases not matched to a gene. The CDR3 has 15 residues. The CDR3 DNA follows: TGTGCCATCAGTGATTTCCGGGGGGGGCGGGATGAGCAGTTCTTC. Amino acid sequence: CAISDFRGGRDEQFF.

The J gene is TRBJ2-1, the V gene TRBV2; D is uncertain. The germline gives CDR1 SNHLY, CDR2 FYNNEI. This CDR3 spans 13 amino acids. With 6 bases removed from V and 9 bases from J, the gap between germline ends came to 15 bases. Here the CDR3 DNA reads TGTGCCAGCAGGTCCGATCCCGCCGGTGAGCAGTTCTTC. It translates to CASRSDPAGEQFF.

The chain is built from TRBV28 and TRBJ2-5; 13 nucleotides line up with TRBD2. This CDR3 region has 17 residues. V lost 4 bases, J lost 4 bases, and 9 bases stayed unmatched. The germline V gene has CDR1 MDHEN and CDR2 SYDVKM. CDR3 sequence: CASSSPGLAGKGETQYF. DNA for the CDR3: TGTGCCAGCAGTTCGCCGGGACTAGCGGGAAAGGGAGAGACCCAGTACTTC.

DNA for the CDR3: TGTGCCAGTAGTATAGTTCAGGGTCTCGGCACAGATACGCAGTATTTT. This codes for CASSIVQGLGTDTQYF. This chain connects TRBV19 to TRBJ2-3, with D tentatively TRBD1 (5 bases). The germline gives CDR1 LNHDA, CDR2 SQIVND (reference sequence). Trimming took off 1 base at V and 1 base at J, with 12 bases between the two ends. The CDR3 spans 16 residues. The full variable domain, with the rest looked up from reference TRBV19 and TRBJ2-3, is DGGITQSPKYLFRKEGQNVTLSCEQNLNHDAMYWYRQDPGQGLRLIYYSQIVNDFQKGDIAEGYSVSREKKESFPLTVTSAQKNPTAFYLCASSIVQGLGTDTQYFGPGTRLTVL.

The rearrangement joins TRBV5-6 to TRBJ1-2, with D possibly being TRBD1 (6 bases). The CDR3 spans 14 residues. CDR1 is SGHDT, CDR2 YYEEEE, per germline. V was cut by 4 bases and J by 4 bases, with 14 bases left in between. The CDR3 coding sequence is TGTGCCAGCAGCCTTCCTGCAGGGGCCTATGGCTACACCTTC. Translated, it gives CASSLPAGAYGYTF. The variable domain in full, with the rest retrieved from reference TRBV5-6 and TRBJ1-2, is DAGVTQSPTHLIKTRGQQVTLRCSPKSGHDTVSWYQQALGQGPQFIFQYYEEEERQRGNFPDRFSGHQFPNYSSELNVNALLLGDSALYLCASSLPAGAYGYTFGSGTRLTVV.

This clone was detected only a few times. J is TRBJ2-1 and V is TRBV2; D remains unclear. CDR1 is SNHLY and CDR2 is FYNNEI in the germline V gene. V lost 5 bases, J lost 5 bases, and 4 bases lay in between. This CDR3 spans 11 amino acids. The CDR3 DNA reads TGTGCCAGCAGTTTCGACAATGAGCAGTTCTTC. Its translation is CASSFDNEQFF. The variable domain in full, with the rest retrieved from reference TRBV2 and TRBJ2-1, is EPEVTQTPSHQVTQMGQEVILRCVPISNHLYFYWYRQILGQKVEFLVSFYNNEISEKSEIFDDQFSVERPDGSNFTLKIRSTKLEDSAMYFCASSFDNEQFFGPGTRLTVL.

This clone was seen only a few times. The chain employs TRBV6-6 and TRBJ1-6, with D maybe TRBD1 (5 bases). CDR3 length: 13 residues. CDR1 is MNHNY and CDR2 is SVGAGI in the germline V gene (reference sequence). V shed 5 bases and J shed 9 bases, with 11 bases lying between them. CDR3 bases: TGTGCCAGCAGTAACACAGGCATTTCACCCCTCCACTTT. It yields the protein CASSNTGISPLHF.

This clone was recorded a few times. V is TRBV19 and J is TRBJ2-7, with 8 positions matching TRBD2. In germline, CDR1 is LNHDA, CDR2 SQIVND (reference sequence). V dropped 3 bases and J dropped 2; count of bases not matched to a gene: 6. The CDR3 is made up of 15 amino acids. The CDR3, as DNA: TGTGCCAGTAGTATCGGGCTAGCGGGCACCTACGAGCAGTACTTC. This codes for CASSIGLAGTYEQYF.

The gene calls are TRBV18 and TRBJ2-3; 10 nucleotides line up with TRBD2. Germline V gene lookup returns CDR1 KGHSH and CDR2 LQKENI. After removal of 0 bases from V and 0 bases from J, the junction contained 3 bases not matched to a gene. The CDR3 extends over 17 amino acids. Written as DNA, the CDR3 is TGTGCCAGCTCACCACCGGGACTAGCGTCTAGCACAGATACGCAGTATTTT. Its protein is CASSPPGLASSTDTQYF.